This entry lists 19 T cell receptor beta chains sequenced from one sample in a study of post-analysis software for immune sequencing data. Study outcomes and limitations: There were a few TRBV segments more frequent in patients than controls, and TRBV5-6, TRBV5-1 and TRBV20-1 were among them.

Prepared libraries of TCR beta cDNA carried unique molecular identifiers. From the PCR reads, TCRdb called clonotypes with MiXCR, one entry per CDR3 protein. The data show approximately 730,000 distinct CDR3 sequences, just over 45% seen once. These receptors are not linked to any known antigen. Sequenced input: blood. The source is a girl between 10 and 17 years old with multiple sclerosis.

The chain recombines TRBV20-1 with TRBJ2-2, with D possibly matching TRBD2 (6 bases). CDR1 and CDR2 (germline): DFQATT, SNEGSKA (reference sequence). V lost 0 bases and J 0 bases, leaving 11 bases between the germline ends. This CDR3 has 16 residues. CDR3 sequence reads: CSARERLAPNTGELFF. In DNA, the CDR3 is TGCAGTGCTAGAGAGAGGCTAGCGCCGAACACCGGGGAGCTGTTTTTT.

CDR3 sequence (DNA): TGTGCCAGCAGTTTTGGGGCAGAGAAGCAGTATTTT. Translated, it gives CASSFGAEKQYF. This rearrangement joins TRBV12-3 or TRBV12-4 to TRBJ2-3; D may be TRBD1 (5 bases). V dropped 3 bases and J dropped 11 bases, with 12 bases sitting between them. The CDR3 loop spans 12 amino acids.

The chain has TRBV9 and TRBJ2-5, with 7 bases matching TRBD2. The CDR3 sequence is 15 residues long. Germline trimming cut 0 bases from V and 1 base from J; bases unmatched to any gene: 3. CDR1 and CDR2 (germline): SGDLS, YYNGEE. The CDR3 bases are TGTGCCAGCAGCGTAGTGGCTAGCGGCCAAGAGACCCAGTACTTC. Translation gives CASSVVASGQETQYF.

The chain has TRBV6-1 and TRBJ1-2, with D perhaps TRBD1 (6 bases). This CDR3 comprises 16 residues. Between the trimmed V and J ends, which lost 6 bases and 2 bases, there was a span of 19 bases. Germline V gene sequence: CDR1 MNHNS, CDR2 SASEGT. As DNA, the CDR3 is TGTGCCAGCAGCAGATTACCGGGACAAGTAAACTATGGCTACACCTTC. Encoded protein: CASSRLPGQVNYGYTF.

In its sample, this clonotype was seen many times. V is TRBV9 and J is TRBJ2-3; 9 positions agree with TRBD2. The V and J ends lost 3 bases and 6 bases, in that order; junction bases with no gene match: 8. CDR3 length: 15 amino acids. CDR1 is SGDLS and CDR2 is YYNGEE in the germline V gene. CDR3 nucleotides: TGTGCCAGCAGCGGAACTAGCGGGCTTGGCGATACGCAGTATTTT. Protein sequence: CASSGTSGLGDTQYF.

The chain employs TRBV4-2 and TRBJ2-6, with 7 bases fitting TRBD1. Trimming removed 3 bases from V and 0 bases from J; junction bases left unmatched: 8. The CDR3 has 18 amino acids. The germline V gene has CDR1 LGHNA and CDR2 YNFKEQ. The CDR3 coding sequence is TGTGCCAGCAGCCAGGGACAGAGTTTTAGCTCTGGGGCCAACGTCCTGACTTTC. Amino acid sequence: CASSQGQSFSSGANVLTF.

This chain connects TRBV10-3 to TRBJ1-1; 9 bases are shared with TRBD1. Germline values: CDR1 ENHRY, CDR2 SYGVKD. The ends lost 2 bases at V and 3 bases at J; junction bases unmatched: 1. The CDR3 sequence is 14 residues long. The CDR3 sequence is CAISEGQGYTEAFF. CDR3 nucleotides: TGTGCCATCAGTGAGGGACAGGGGTACACTGAAGCTTTCTTT.

This clonotype has a handful of counts. The chain has TRBV24-1 and TRBJ2-1; the match to TRBD2 covers 8 bases. From germline, CDR1 is KGHDR and CDR2 SFDVKD. CDR3 length: 15 amino acids. Losses at the gene ends were 3 bases for V and 8 bases for J; bases not matched to a gene: 8. The CDR3 nucleotides are TGTGCCACCAGTGATCCCGGGAGGGGAGAGGATGAGCAGTTCTTC. Amino acids: CATSDPGRGEDEQFF.

Only a few counts were recorded for this clonotype. J is TRBJ2-1 and V is TRBV11-2; 12 bases match TRBD2. The CDR3 length is 12 residues. With 8 bases clipped from V and 9 bases from J, the junction kept 2 bases outside the gene matches. Germline V CDR1 and CDR2: SGHAT, FQNNGV. This CDR3 is CASRTSGVEQFF. The DNA for the CDR3 is TGTGCCAGCCGGACTAGCGGGGTTGAGCAGTTCTTC.

This clonotype came up a few times. The gene calls are TRBV5-1 and TRBJ2-4; D unresolved. This CDR3 spans 16 amino acids. V lost 2 bases and J lost 0, with 12 bases in between. Germline assignment: CDR1 SGHRS and CDR2 YFSETQ. CDR3 sequence (DNA): TGCGCCAGCAGCTTATCCGGTGGGGAAGCCAAAAACATTCAGTACTTC. It yields the protein CASSLSGGEAKNIQYF.

The chain joins TRBV20-1 to TRBJ2-1; tentative D call: TRBD1 (5 bases). The CDR3 is 14 amino acids. V shed 2 bases and J shed 8 bases, with 16 bases lying between them. The germline gives CDR1 DFQATT, CDR2 SNEGSKA (reference sequence). The DNA for the CDR3 is TGCAGTGCTAGAAGTTTGGCCGCCAGGGATGAGCAGTTCTTC. The encoded protein is CSARSLAARDEQFF.

This clonotype was seen a handful of times. The V gene is TRBV7-2, the J gene TRBJ2-1; TRBD1 aligns across 7 bases. The CDR3 runs 15 residues. The germline gives CDR1 SGHTA, CDR2 FQGNSA. V was clipped by 10 bases and J by 3 bases; unmatched bases: 12. Here the CDR3 reads CATARGRQGYNEQFF. CDR3 sequence (DNA): TGTGCCACCGCGAGGGGGAGACAGGGCTACAATGAGCAGTTCTTC.

This chain joins TRBV3-1 and TRBJ2-5; D is unresolved. V gave up 1 base and J gave up 1 base, with 19 bases separating them. Germline V gene sequence: CDR1 LGHDT, CDR2 YNNKEL (reference sequence). CDR3 length: 18 residues. The CDR3 spells CASSQVTPGQPVQETQYF. The CDR3 nucleotides read TGTGCCAGCAGCCAAGTCACCCCCGGCCAACCCGTCCAAGAGACCCAGTACTTC.

The V gene is TRBV10-2, the J gene TRBJ1-2; D uncertain. The V end was cut by 0 bases, the J end by 1 base, with 9 bases between. The CDR3 has 15 amino acids. Germline values: CDR1 WSHSY, CDR2 SAAADI. The CDR3 here is CASSESELINYGYTF. The DNA for the CDR3 is TGCGCCAGCAGTGAGTCGGAGTTAATTAACTATGGCTACACCTTC.

The chain carries TRBV29-1 and TRBJ2-3; TRBD2 is a possible D gene (5 bases). The CDR3 is made up of 12 amino acids. CDR1 is SQVTM, CDR2 ANQGSEA, per germline. V dropped 7 bases and J dropped 5 bases, with 13 bases sitting between them. CDR3 coding DNA: TGCAGCGCCGGACTCGCGGGAGATACGCAGTATTTT. Translating gives CSAGLAGDTQYF.

The rearrangement uses TRBV20-1 and TRBJ1-5, with D maybe TRBD1 (5 bases). Trimming removed 3 bases from V and 3 bases from J, with 18 bases in between. Germline assignment: CDR1 DFQATT and CDR2 SNEGSKA (reference sequence). The CDR3 contains 16 residues. Here the CDR3 DNA reads TGCAGTGCTAGCAGTCGCGGGGACCGGATCAATCAGCCCCAGCATTTT. Amino acids: CSASSRGDRINQPQHF.

The gene calls are TRBV20-1 and TRBJ2-7; 9 bases match TRBD1. CDR3 length equals 13 residues. In germline, CDR1 is DFQATT, CDR2 SNEGSKA (reference sequence). V shed 6 bases, J shed 2 bases, and the junction held 5 bases outside the gene matches. The CDR3 region is CSALRTGAYEQYF. The CDR3, as DNA: TGCAGTGCGTTAAGGACAGGGGCCTACGAGCAGTACTTC.

This chain uses TRBV10-3 with TRBJ2-2, with D perhaps assigned TRBD1 or TRBD2 (5 bases each). V was cut by 4 bases and J by 8 bases, with 17 bases left in between. The CDR3 has 15 amino acids. Germline V gene lookup returns CDR1 ENHRY and CDR2 SYGVKD. The CDR3 spells CAISGRGVELGELFF. CDR3 sequence (DNA): TGTGCCATCAGTGGCCGAGGGGTCGAATTGGGGGAGCTGTTTTTT.

This clonotype was counted once. The chain links TRBV10-3 to TRBJ2-5; 9 nucleotides agree with TRBD1. The assigned J gene may be wrong: the sequence end matches TRBJ2-7 better. The germline V gene encodes CDR1 ENHRY and CDR2 SYGVKD. The CDR3 covers 15 residues. DNA for the CDR3: TGTGCCATCAGTGAGTCCGGGACAGGGATATACGAGCAGTACTTC. It yields the protein CAISESGTGIYEQYF.